The 12 T cell receptor beta chains below all came from one sample that was sequenced in a study of post-analysis software for immune sequencing data (dated by TCRdb to the mid-2010s). Summary of the overall study and its limitations: About five TRBV segments, including TRBV5-6, TRBV5-1 and TRBV20-1, were significantly more frequent in patients than controls.

Their cognate antigens are unknown. Library construction relied on PCR. The sample was run on an Illumina HiSeq 2500. To reduce PCR and sequencing biases, unique molecular identifiers were built into the TCR beta cDNA libraries. TCRdb ran its own pipeline on the public reads, namely fastp trimming at Q25 and MiXCR clone calling, and kept in-frame beta chains. Rows merge per CDR3 protein into single entries with the most common DNA and genes. This sample gives around 770,000 distinct CDR3 sequences in total; 35% to 55% of them show up just once. Roughly 4.5% of the sample is taken by the ten largest. Sequencing was done on a sample of blood. The source of these receptors is a girl aged 10 to 17 with multiple sclerosis.

This chain uses TRBV2 with TRBJ2-3, with 9 bases fitting TRBD2. This CDR3 has 14 residues. Germline CDR1 and CDR2: SNHLY and FYNNEI. J lost 2 bases, V lost 4 bases, and 1 base had no gene match. This chain's CDR3 is CASSVAGDTDTQYF. Here the CDR3 DNA reads TGTGCCAGCAGTGTAGCGGGAGACACAGATACGCAGTATTTT.

The chain uses TRBV20-1 and TRBJ2-7; D may correspond to TRBD1 or TRBD2 (5 bases each). The V end was cut by 3 bases, the J end by 0 bases, with 12 bases between. The CDR3 contains 14 residues. CDR1 DFQATT and CDR2 SNEGSKA come from the germline V gene (reference sequence). The CDR3 loop is CSASGTMSSYEQYF. CDR3 bases: TGCAGTGCTAGCGGGACCATGAGCTCCTACGAGCAGTACTTC.

This chain connects TRBV5-5 to TRBJ2-7; 9 bases fit TRBD2. The CDR3 contains 18 residues. Germline CDR1 is SGHKS and CDR2 is YYEKEE (reference sequence). The V gene end was trimmed by 4 bases and the J gene end by 5 bases; junction bases not matched to a gene: 19. CDR3 sequence: CASSAHARGSGRKDEQYF. The CDR3 bases are TGTGCCAGCAGCGCCCACGCCAGGGGTAGCGGGAGAAAGGACGAGCAGTACTTC.

This clonotype was seen only a few times. This sequence joins TRBV25-1 and TRBJ2-2, with 13 bases that match TRBD2. Germline V gene data show CDR1 as MGHDK and CDR2 as SYGVNS. With 3 bases clipped from V and 4 bases from J, the junction kept 5 bases outside the gene matches. There are 17 residues in the CDR3. The CDR3 sequence: CASSDLLAGGSTGELFF. The CDR3 DNA follows: TGTGCCAGCAGTGATCTACTAGCGGGAGGGAGCACCGGGGAGCTGTTTTTT.

This clonotype was counted only a few times. The chain recombines TRBV5-1 with TRBJ2-1; 10 bases align to TRBD2. After removal of 1 base from V and 0 bases from J, the junction contained 7 bases not matched to a gene. Looked up from germline, CDR1 is SGHRS and CDR2 is YFSETQ. This CDR3 is 18 amino acids long. CDR3 in DNA: TGCGCCAGCAGCTTGAGGCTAGCGGGAGTCCTCTCCTACAATGAGCAGTTCTTC. This gives the protein CASSLRLAGVLSYNEQFF. The full variable domain, with the rest looked up from reference TRBV5-1 and TRBJ2-1, is KAGVTQTPRYLIKTRGQQVTLSCSPISGHRSVSWYQQTPGQGLQFLFEYFSETQRNKGNFPGRFSGRQFSNSRSEMNVSTLELGDSALYLCASSLRLAGVLSYNEQFFGPGTRLTVL.

Comments on this clonotype: Germline and junction disagree at one end, which may indicate a read error. The genes are TRBV5-1 and TRBJ2-5, with TRBD2 matching over 12 bases. Germline V gene sequence: CDR1 SGHRS, CDR2 YFSETQ. The CDR3 spans 18 residues. CDR3 sequence: CASSLLTSGSLEGETQYF. The CDR3 nucleotides read TGCGCTAGCAGCCTACTGACTAGCGGGAGTTTGGAGGGGGAGACCCAGTACTTC.

This chain joins TRBV11-3 and TRBJ2-1, with D hard to call. The J call may be faulty, since TRBJ2-7 better matches the DNA end. Germline values: CDR1 SGHNT, CDR2 YENEEA. CDR3 size: 16 residues. The CDR3 DNA reads as TGTGCCAGCAGCTTAGGGATGGATGGGATCGGCAATGAGCAGTACTTC. It translates to CASSLGMDGIGNEQYF.

This clonotype has just a few counts. A read error may be the cause here, since a much bigger clone is one base away. This rearrangement joins TRBV27 to TRBJ2-1; TRBD2 is a possible D gene (6 bases). The J call may be in error: the DNA end matches TRBJ2-7 better. The CDR3 sequence is 16 residues long. Looked up from germline, CDR1 is MNHEY and CDR2 is SMNVEV (reference sequence). The CDR3 sequence is CASSRRLGGSYNEQYF. The CDR3, as DNA: TGTGCCAGCAGCCGTAGACTAGGAGGGTCCTACAATGAGCAGTACTTC.

V and J are TRBV11-2 and TRBJ2-5; tentatively, D is TRBD1 or TRBD2 (6 bases each). This CDR3 contains 15 residues. The V gene lost 2 bases and the J gene lost 1 base, with 11 bases spanning the gap. Germline CDR1 reads SGHAT; CDR2 reads FQNNGV. The CDR3 loop reads CASSLMGGGQETQYF. CDR3 sequence (DNA): TGTGCCAGCAGCTTAATGGGGGGCGGCCAAGAGACCCAGTACTTC.

Turning to this clonotype: One end of the junction is discordant with germline, which a read error may explain. V is TRBV7-2 and J is TRBJ2-6, with TRBD1 matching over 8 bases. Germline loops: CDR1 SGHTA, CDR2 FQGNSA. The CDR3 totals 18 residues. The CDR3 nucleotides are TGTGCCAGCAGCTTATCAGCAGGGGGCTCGTCTGGGGCCAACGTCCGGACTTTC. As protein: CASSLSAGGSSGANVRTF.

The gene calls are TRBV29-1 and TRBJ1-2, with a possible D match to TRBD1 (6 bases). Germline V gives CDR1 SQVTM, CDR2 ANQGSEA. Trimming took off 4 bases at V and 6 bases at J, with 24 bases between the two ends. The CDR3 is 16 residues long. CDR3 DNA sequence: TGCAGCGTTGGTCAACTACCGGGGGGCGGGGTCAATGGCTACACCTTC. This encodes CSVGQLPGGGVNGYTF.

This clonotype was counted many times. V and J are TRBV9 and TRBJ1-1, with D perhaps matching TRBD1 (6 bases). Trimming removed 0 bases from V and 4 bases from J, with 7 bases in between. This CDR3 region has 13 residues. The germline gives CDR1 SGDLS, CDR2 YYNGEE. The chain's CDR3 is CASSVGGATEAFF. DNA of the CDR3: TGTGCCAGCAGCGTAGGGGGGGCCACTGAAGCTTTCTTT.